The rows below give T cell receptor beta chains drawn from one sample of a study of T cell responses to AZD1222 COVID-19 vaccine. Assay: immunoSEQ multiplex PCR; the TCRdb copy retains only in-frame clones and omits some. The table lists some 71,000 clones, about 88% of them singletons. Sequencing was performed on peripheral blood, taken 28 days after the second AZD1222 dose. These receptors all stem from an adult who received the AZD1222 COVID-19 vaccine. The CDR3 runs from the conserved cysteine through the conserved F or W. The D gene is left open where the match is weak. Some rows have no size entry. The others give once, few or many, or a class for an expanded clone.

TRBD1	TRBV7-8	15	TRBJ1-3	-	CASSLVGTDGNTIYF	TGTGCCAGCAGCTTAGTCGGGACAGATGGAAACACCATATATTTT
-	TRBV20-1	11	TRBJ2-7	-	CSAVGQYEQYF	TGCAGTGCTGTGGGGCAGTACGAGCAGTACTTC
-	TRBV3-1/TRBV3-2	14	TRBJ2-7	-	CASSQAAQIYEQYF	TGTGCCAGCAGCCAAGCTGCACAGATTTACGAGCAGTACTTC
-	TRBV6-4	14	TRBJ2-2	-	CASSSIPLTGELFF	TGTGCCAGCAGTTCAATACCTCTCACCGGGGAGCTGTTTTTT
-	TRBV11-3	15	TRBJ2-2	-	CASSLLGSGTGELFF	TGTGCCAGCAGCTTATTAGGGTCGGGGACCGGGGAGCTGTTTTTT
TRBD1	TRBV28	16	TRBJ1-6	-	CASSRALGQGDSPLHF	TGTGCCAGCAGCCGGGCCCTTGGACAGGGGGATTCACCCCTCCACTTT
TRBD1	TRBV7-6	14	TRBJ1-1	-	CASSLSGGGTEAFF	TGTGCCAGCAGCTTATCAGGGGGCGGAACTGAAGCTTTCTTT
-	TRBV5-1	16	TRBJ1-4	-	CASSLVNGATNEKLFF	TGCGCCAGCAGCTTGGTCAATGGTGCAACTAATGAAAAACTGTTTTTT
-	TRBV29-1	12	TRBJ2-2	-	CSVETLTGELFF	TGCAGCGTTGAGACACTTACCGGGGAGCTGTTTTTT
-	TRBV7-9	13	TRBJ1-1	-	CASSLDTNSEAFF	TGTGCCAGCAGCTTAGACACTAACAGTGAAGCTTTCTTT
-	TRBV7-9	14	TRBJ1-2	-	CASTPQTAFYGYTF	TGTGCCAGCACCCCCCAGACAGCCTTCTATGGCTACACCTTC
TRBD2	TRBV2	16	TRBJ2-1	-	CASSELAGGPWNEQFF	TGTGCCAGCAGTGAACTAGCGGGAGGGCCATGGAATGAGCAGTTCTTC
-	TRBV10-3	16	TRBJ2-1	-	CAISLAGRSSYNEQFF	TGTGCCATCAGTTTAGCCGGACGCAGCTCCTACAATGAGCAGTTCTTC
-	TRBV19	14	TRBJ1-2	-	CASSIQTGNYGHTF	TGTGCCAGTAGTATCCAGACAGGAAACTATGGCCACACCTTC
TRBD2	TRBV9	15	TRBJ2-5	-	CASSAGLAKGETQYF	TGTGCCAGCAGCGCCGGACTAGCGAAGGGAGAGACCCAGTACTTC
-	TRBV7-3	13	TRBJ1-1	-	CASSFSTLTEAFF	TGTGCCAGCAGCTTCTCGACCCTCACTGAAGCTTTCTTT
-	TRBV6-1	15	TRBJ1-5	-	CASSEWADSNQPQHF	TGTGCCAGCAGTGAATGGGCGGATAGCAATCAGCCCCAGCATTTT
-	TRBV9	18	TRBJ2-1	-	CASSVASRLQVADNEQFF	TGTGCCAGCAGCGTAGCTTCTAGGTTACAGGTTGCTGACAATGAGCAGTTCTTC
TRBD1	TRBV5-8	14	TRBJ1-2	-	CASSRTTGSYGYTF	TGTGCCAGCAGCAGGACGACAGGGTCCTATGGCTACACCTTC
-	TRBV19	13	TRBJ2-2	-	CASTPREAGELFF	TGTGCCAGTACCCCCCGCGAGGCCGGGGAGCTGTTTTTT
TRBD1	TRBV5-6	16	TRBJ1-2	-	CASSLVGRGLVYGYTF	TGTGCCAGCAGCTTGGTAGGCAGGGGGCTGGTCTATGGCTACACCTTC
TRBD2	TRBV4-3	19	TRBJ2-1	-	CASSQDPSGRVAGYNEQFF	TGCGCCAGCAGCCAAGATCCCAGCGGGAGAGTTGCCGGCTACAATGAGCAGTTCTTC
-	TRBV2	16	TRBJ2-4	once	CASSGTSPLAKNIQYF	TGTGCCAGCAGTGGGACTTCTCCCTTAGCCAAAAACATTCAGTACTTC
-	TRBV7-9	11	TRBJ2-2	-	CASSPFGELFF	TGTGCCAGCAGCCCTTTCGGGGAGCTGTTTTTT
-	TRBV4-1	14	TRBJ1-2	-	CASSQAGINYGYTF	TGCGCCAGCAGCCAAGCCGGGATTAACTATGGCTACACCTTC
-	TRBV4-2	17	TRBJ2-7	few	CASSQGVPPNTPYEQYF	TGTGCCAGCAGCCAAGGTGTTCCACCTAATACCCCCTACGAGCAGTACTTC
-	TRBV7-8	16	TRBJ2-7	once	CASSLEGWRSSYEQYF	TGTGCCAGCAGCTTAGAGGGGTGGAGAAGCTCCTACGAGCAGTACTTC